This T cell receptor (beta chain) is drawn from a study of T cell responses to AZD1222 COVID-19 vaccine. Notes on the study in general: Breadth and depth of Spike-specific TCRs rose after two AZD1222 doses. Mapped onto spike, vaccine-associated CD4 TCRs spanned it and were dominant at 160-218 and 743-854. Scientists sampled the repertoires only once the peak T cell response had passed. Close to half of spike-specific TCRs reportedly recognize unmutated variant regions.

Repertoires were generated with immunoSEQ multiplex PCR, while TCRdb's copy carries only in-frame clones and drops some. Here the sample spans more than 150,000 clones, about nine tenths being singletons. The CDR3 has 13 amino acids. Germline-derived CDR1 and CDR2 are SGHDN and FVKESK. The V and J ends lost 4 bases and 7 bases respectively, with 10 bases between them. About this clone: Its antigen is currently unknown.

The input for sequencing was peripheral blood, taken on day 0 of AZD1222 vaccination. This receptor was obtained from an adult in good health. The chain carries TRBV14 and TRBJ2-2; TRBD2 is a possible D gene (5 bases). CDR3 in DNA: TGTGCCAGCAGCCGGGAGCGGTACGGGGAGCTGTTTTTT. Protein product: CASSRERYGELFF.